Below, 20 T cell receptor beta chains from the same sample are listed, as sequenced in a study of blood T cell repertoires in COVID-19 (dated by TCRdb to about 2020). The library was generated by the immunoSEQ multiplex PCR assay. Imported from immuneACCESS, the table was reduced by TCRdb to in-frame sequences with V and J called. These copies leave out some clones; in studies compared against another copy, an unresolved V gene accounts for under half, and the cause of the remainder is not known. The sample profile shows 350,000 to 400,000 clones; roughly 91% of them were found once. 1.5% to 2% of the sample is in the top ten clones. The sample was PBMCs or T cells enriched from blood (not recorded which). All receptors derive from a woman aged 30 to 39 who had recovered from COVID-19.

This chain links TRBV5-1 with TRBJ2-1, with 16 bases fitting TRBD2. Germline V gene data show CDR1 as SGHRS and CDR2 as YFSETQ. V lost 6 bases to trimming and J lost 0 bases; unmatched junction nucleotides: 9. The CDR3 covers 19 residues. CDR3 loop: CASTYGTSGRGSSYNEQFF. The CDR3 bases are TGCGCCAGCACCTATGGGACTAGCGGGAGGGGGAGCTCCTACAATGAGCAGTTCTTC.

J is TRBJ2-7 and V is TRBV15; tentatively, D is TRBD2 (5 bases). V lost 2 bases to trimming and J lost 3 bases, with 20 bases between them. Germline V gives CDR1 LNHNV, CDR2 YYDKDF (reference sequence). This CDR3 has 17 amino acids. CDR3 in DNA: TGTGCCACCAGCAGAAACCTCAGCTTTACTAGGCACTACGAGCAGTACTTC. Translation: CATSRNLSFTRHYEQYF. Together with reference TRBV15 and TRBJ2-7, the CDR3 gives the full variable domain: DAMVIQNPRYQVTQFGKPVTLSCSQTLNHNVMYWYQQKSSQAPKLLFHYYDKDFNNEADTPDNFQSRRPNTSFCFLDIRSPGLGDTAMYLCATSRNLSFTRHYEQYFGPGTRLTVT.

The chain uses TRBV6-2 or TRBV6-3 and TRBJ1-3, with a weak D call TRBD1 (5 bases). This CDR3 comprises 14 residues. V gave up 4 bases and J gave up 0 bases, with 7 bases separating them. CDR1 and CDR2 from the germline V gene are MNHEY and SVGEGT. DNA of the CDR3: TGTGCCAGCAGTTTGACAGACTCTGGAAACACCATATATTTT. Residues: CASSLTDSGNTIYF.

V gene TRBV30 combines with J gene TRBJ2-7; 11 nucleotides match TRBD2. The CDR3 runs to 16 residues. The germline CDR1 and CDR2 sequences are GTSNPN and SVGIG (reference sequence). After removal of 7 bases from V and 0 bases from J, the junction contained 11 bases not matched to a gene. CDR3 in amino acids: CALQRLAGQSSYEQYF. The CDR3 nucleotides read TGTGCCTTGCAGAGACTAGCGGGACAAAGCTCCTACGAGCAGTACTTC. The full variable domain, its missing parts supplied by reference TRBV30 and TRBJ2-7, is SQTIHQWPATLVQPVGSPLSLECTVEGTSNPNLYWYRQAAGRGLQLLFYSVGIGQISSEVPQNLSASRPQDRQFILSSKKLLLSDSGFYLCALQRLAGQSSYEQYFGPGTRLTVT.

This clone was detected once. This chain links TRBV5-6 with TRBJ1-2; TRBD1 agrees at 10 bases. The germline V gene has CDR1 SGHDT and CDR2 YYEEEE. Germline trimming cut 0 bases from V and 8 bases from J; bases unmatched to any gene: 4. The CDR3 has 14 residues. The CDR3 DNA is TGTGCCAGCAGCTTGGGACAGGGGGCGAGCGGCTACACCTTC. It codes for CASSLGQGASGYTF.

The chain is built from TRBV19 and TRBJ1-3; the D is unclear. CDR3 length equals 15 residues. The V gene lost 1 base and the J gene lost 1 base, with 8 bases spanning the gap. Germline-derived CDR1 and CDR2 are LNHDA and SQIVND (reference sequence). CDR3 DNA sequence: TGTGCCAGTAGTATAGCACCGACATCTGGAAACACCATATATTTT. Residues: CASSIAPTSGNTIYF.

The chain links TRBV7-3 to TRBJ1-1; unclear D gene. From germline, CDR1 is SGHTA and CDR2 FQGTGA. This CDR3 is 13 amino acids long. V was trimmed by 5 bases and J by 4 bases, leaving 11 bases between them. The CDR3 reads CASSVRGGTEAFF. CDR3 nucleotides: TGTGCCAGCAGCGTCCGGGGAGGCACTGAAGCTTTCTTT.

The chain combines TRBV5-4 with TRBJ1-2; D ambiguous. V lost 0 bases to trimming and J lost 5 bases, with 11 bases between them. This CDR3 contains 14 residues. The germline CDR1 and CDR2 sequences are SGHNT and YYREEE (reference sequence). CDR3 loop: CASSLAVSGYGYTF. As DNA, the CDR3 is TGTGCCAGCAGCTTGGCCGTGTCGGGATATGGCTACACCTTC.

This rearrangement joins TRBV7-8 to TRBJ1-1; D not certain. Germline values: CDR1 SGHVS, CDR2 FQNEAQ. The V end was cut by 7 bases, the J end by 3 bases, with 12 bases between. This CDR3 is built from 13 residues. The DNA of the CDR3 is TGTGCCAGCAAATATCAGAGGGACACTGAAGCTTTCTTT. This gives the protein CASKYQRDTEAFF.

Here the CDR3 reads CASKLGHSNQPQHF. CDR3 in DNA: TGTGCCAGCAAGTTGGGACATTCGAATCAGCCCCAGCATTTT. This chain links TRBV28 with TRBJ1-5; possibly TRBD1 for D (6 bases). Germline CDR1 is MDHEN and CDR2 is SYDVKM. V was pared by 7 bases and J by 4 bases, with 14 bases between. CDR3 length: 14 amino acids.

CDR3 nucleotides: TGTGCCAGCAGTACCCTGGGCCTCTATGGCTACACCTTC. It is translated as CASSTLGLYGYTF. V usage is TRBV12-3 or TRBV12-4 and J usage is TRBJ1-2; D gene uncertain. This CDR3 is built from 13 residues. Between the trimmed V and J ends, which lost 5 bases and 4 bases, there was a span of 11 bases.

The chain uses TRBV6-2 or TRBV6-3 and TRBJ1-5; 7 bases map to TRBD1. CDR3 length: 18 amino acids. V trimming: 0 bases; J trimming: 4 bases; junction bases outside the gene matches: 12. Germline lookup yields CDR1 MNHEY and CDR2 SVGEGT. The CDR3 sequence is CASSYSHRDSAFNQPQHF. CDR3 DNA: TGTGCCAGCAGTTACTCACACCGGGACAGCGCTTTTAATCAGCCCCAGCATTTT.

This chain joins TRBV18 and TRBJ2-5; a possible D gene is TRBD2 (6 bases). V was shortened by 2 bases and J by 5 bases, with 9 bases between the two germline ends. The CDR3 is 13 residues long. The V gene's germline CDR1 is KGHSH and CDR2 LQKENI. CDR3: CASSPAGQETQYF. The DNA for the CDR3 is TGTGCCAGCTCACCAGCGGGGCAGGAGACCCAGTACTTC.

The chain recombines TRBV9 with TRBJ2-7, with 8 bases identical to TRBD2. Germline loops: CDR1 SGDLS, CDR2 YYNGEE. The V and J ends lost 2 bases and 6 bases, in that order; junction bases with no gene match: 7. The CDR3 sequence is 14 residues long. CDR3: CASSVGLVSSEQYF. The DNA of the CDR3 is TGTGCCAGCAGCGTGGGACTAGTTTCGTCCGAGCAGTACTTC.

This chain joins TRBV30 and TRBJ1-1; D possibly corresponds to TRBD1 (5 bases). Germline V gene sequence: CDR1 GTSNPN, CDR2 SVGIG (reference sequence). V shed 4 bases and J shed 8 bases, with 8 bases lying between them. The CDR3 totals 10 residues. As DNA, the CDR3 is TGTGCCTGGACACAGGTCGAAGCTTTCTTT. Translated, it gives CAWTQVEAFF.

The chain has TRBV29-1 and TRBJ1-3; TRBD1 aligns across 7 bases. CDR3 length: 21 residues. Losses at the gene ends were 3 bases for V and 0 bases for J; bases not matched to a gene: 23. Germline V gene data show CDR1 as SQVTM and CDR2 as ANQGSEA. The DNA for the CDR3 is TGCAGCGTTGAGATTCAACCGCAGGTCTGGGGACAGACAAGCTCTGGAAACACCATATATTTT. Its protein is CSVEIQPQVWGQTSSGNTIYF.

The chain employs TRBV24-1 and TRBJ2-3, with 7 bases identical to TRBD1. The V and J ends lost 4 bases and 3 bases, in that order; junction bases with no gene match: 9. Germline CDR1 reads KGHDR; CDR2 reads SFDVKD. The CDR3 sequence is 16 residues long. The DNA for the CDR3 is TGTGCCACCAGTGAGCCTAGACAGGGTTGGACAGATACGCAGTATTTT. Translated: CATSEPRQGWTDTQYF.

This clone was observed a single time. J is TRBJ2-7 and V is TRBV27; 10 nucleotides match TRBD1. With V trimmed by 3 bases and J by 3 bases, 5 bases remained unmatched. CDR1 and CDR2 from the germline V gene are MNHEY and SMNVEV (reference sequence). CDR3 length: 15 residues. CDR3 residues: CASSFSGTGVYEQYF. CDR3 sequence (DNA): TGTGCCAGCAGTTTCTCCGGGACAGGGGTCTACGAGCAGTACTTC.

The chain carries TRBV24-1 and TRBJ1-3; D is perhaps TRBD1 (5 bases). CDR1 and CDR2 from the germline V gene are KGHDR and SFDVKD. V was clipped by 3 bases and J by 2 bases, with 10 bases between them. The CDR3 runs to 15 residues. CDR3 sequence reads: CATSDNSGAGNTIYF. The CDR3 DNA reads TGTGCCACCAGTGATAACTCGGGGGCTGGAAACACCATATATTTT.

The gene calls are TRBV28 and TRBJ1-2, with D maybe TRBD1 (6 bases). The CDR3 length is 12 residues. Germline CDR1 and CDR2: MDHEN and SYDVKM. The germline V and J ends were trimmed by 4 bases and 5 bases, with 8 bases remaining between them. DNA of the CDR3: TGTGCCAGCAGTTCCGGACAGTATGGCTACACCTTC. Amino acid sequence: CASSSGQYGYTF.